This note documents a single T cell receptor beta chain sequence. The length of the CDR3 is 14 residues. Trimming cost V 4 bases and J 11 bases; bases outside gene matches: 13. Per the germline V gene, CDR1 is MDHEN and CDR2 is SYDVKM. The data are from a study of blood T cell repertoires in COVID-19. Repertoires were generated with immunoSEQ multiplex PCR, while TCRdb's copy carries only in-frame clones and drops some. The table records roughly 46,000 clones, over 75% of them present only once. The receptor was isolated from a human donor with active COVID-19. The donor label of this sample is uncertain. The chain recombines TRBV28 with TRBJ1-1; 7 nucleotides match TRBD1. The specimen was peripheral blood. CDR3 residues: CASSSGQLRFEAFF. DNA for the CDR3: TGTGCCAGCAGTTCGGGACAGCTCAGGTTTGAGGCTTTCTTT.